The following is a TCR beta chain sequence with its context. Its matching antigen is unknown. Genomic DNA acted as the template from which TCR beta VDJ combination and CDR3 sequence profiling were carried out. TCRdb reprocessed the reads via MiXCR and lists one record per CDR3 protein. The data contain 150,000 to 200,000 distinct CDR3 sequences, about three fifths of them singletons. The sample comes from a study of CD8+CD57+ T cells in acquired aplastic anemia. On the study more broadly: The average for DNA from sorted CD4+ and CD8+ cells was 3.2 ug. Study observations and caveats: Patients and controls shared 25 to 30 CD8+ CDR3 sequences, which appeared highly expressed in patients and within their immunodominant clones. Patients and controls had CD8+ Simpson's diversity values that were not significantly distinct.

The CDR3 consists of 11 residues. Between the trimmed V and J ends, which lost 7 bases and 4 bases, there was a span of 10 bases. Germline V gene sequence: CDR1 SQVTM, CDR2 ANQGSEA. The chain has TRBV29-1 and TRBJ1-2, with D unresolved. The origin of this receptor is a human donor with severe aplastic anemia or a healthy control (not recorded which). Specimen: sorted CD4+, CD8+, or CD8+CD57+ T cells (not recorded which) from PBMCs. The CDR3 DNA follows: TGCAGCGCGAGAGGCGGCTATGGCTACACCTTC. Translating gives CSARGGYGYTF.